A single sample gave rise to the 17 T cell receptor beta chains below, sequenced in a study of blood T cell repertoires in COVID-19. Produced via immunoSEQ multiplex PCR; TCRdb's table is partial and in-frame only. Among fewer than 250,000 clones listed, 75% to 85% were seen once. Source material: PBMCs or T cells enriched from blood (not recorded which). The receptors derive from a woman in her fifties or sixties with acute COVID-19.

The V gene is TRBV18, the J gene TRBJ1-4; maybe TRBD1 (5 bases). The V gene's germline CDR1 is KGHSH and CDR2 LQKENI. V was cut by 6 bases and J by 0 bases, with 11 bases left in between. CDR3 size: 15 residues. In DNA, the CDR3 is TGTGCCAGCTCCCCCTCAGGGACAACTAATGAAAAACTGTTTTTT. Translation: CASSPSGTTNEKLFF.

On this clone itself: The sample has other DNA sequences that encode this CDR3 too. The rearrangement joins TRBV9 to TRBJ1-1, with 8 positions matching TRBD1. The CDR3 totals 15 residues. Germline values: CDR1 SGDLS, CDR2 YYNGEE. With V trimmed by 4 bases and J by 0 bases, 5 bases remained unmatched. CDR3 in DNA: TGTGCCAGCAGCCCACAGGGGGGGCTGAACACTGAAGCTTTCTTT. It codes for CASSPQGGLNTEAFF.

This chain joins TRBV7-2 and TRBJ1-5; no definite D call. V lost 6 bases to trimming and J lost 4 bases, with 10 bases between them. Germline values: CDR1 SGHTA, CDR2 FQGNSA. The CDR3 has 13 amino acids. The CDR3 reads CASRLTGNQPQHF. The DNA for the CDR3 is TGTGCCAGCAGGCTCACGGGGAATCAGCCCCAGCATTTT.

The chain recombines TRBV4-3 with TRBJ2-1; D gene unclear. The germline V gene has CDR1 LGHNA and CDR2 YSLEER. The CDR3 is 15 amino acids. V was trimmed by 0 bases and J by 1 base, leaving 7 bases between them. The CDR3 DNA follows: TGCGCCAGCAGCCAAGATCCAGGTTCCTACAATGAGCAGTTCTTC. Protein: CASSQDPGSYNEQFF.

The chain carries TRBV6-2 or TRBV6-3 and TRBJ1-1, with 8 bases fitting TRBD1. CDR1 MNHEY and CDR2 SVGEGT come from the germline V gene. V lost 2 bases, J lost 2 bases, and 10 bases stayed unmatched. The CDR3 sequence is 17 residues long. The CDR3 sequence is CASSYPGQGLVNTEAFF. CDR3 DNA sequence: TGTGCCAGCAGTTACCCTGGACAGGGTTTGGTAAACACTGAAGCTTTCTTT.

This clone occurred a few times. The chain employs TRBV10-2 and TRBJ2-1, with D hard to call. The CDR3 consists of 15 residues. V dropped 1 base and J dropped 0 bases, with 7 bases sitting between them. Germline values: CDR1 WSHSY, CDR2 SAAADI. This CDR3 reads CASSEFSDSYNEQFF. CDR3 DNA: TGCGCCAGCAGTGAGTTTTCAGACTCCTACAATGAGCAGTTCTTC.

The chain has TRBV27 and TRBJ2-7; 9 nucleotides agree with TRBD1. The CDR3 has 14 residues. Losses at the gene ends were 5 bases for V and 7 bases for J; bases not matched to a gene: 9. Germline V lookup: CDR1 MNHEY, CDR2 SMNVEV (reference sequence). CDR3 in DNA: TGTGCCAGCAGTCTGGGACAGGGTTTCGGAGAGCAGTACTTC. This encodes CASSLGQGFGEQYF.

The J gene is TRBJ1-1, the V gene TRBV29-1, with D tentatively TRBD1 (5 bases). The CDR3 has 13 residues. CDR1 and CDR2 from the germline V gene are SQVTM and ANQGSEA. With 5 bases removed from V and 5 bases from J, the gap between germline ends came to 15 bases. The CDR3 region has the DNA TGCAGCGTTCGAGCGGGGGTAGGGACTGAAGCTTTCTTT. Translating it yields CSVRAGVGTEAFF.

V and J are TRBV7-9 and TRBJ1-4, with TRBD1 identical over 7 bases. Germline CDR1 SEHNR, CDR2 FQNEAQ (reference sequence). V was pared by 2 bases and J by 2 bases, with 5 bases of the junction left unmatched. This CDR3 comprises 16 residues. Here the CDR3 DNA reads TGTGCCAGCAGCTTAAACCCCAGGGGGACTAATGAAAAACTGTTTTTT. Protein sequence: CASSLNPRGTNEKLFF.

V gene TRBV18 combines with J gene TRBJ1-3; 7 bases fit TRBD1. After removal of 3 bases from V and 2 bases from J, the junction contained 4 bases not matched to a gene. From germline, CDR1 is KGHSH and CDR2 LQKENI. The CDR3 sequence is 15 residues long. The CDR3 region has the DNA TGTGCCAGCTCACCCCTCAGGGGGACTGGAAACACCATATATTTT. Its protein product is CASSPLRGTGNTIYF.

This rearrangement joins TRBV19 to TRBJ2-5; D is possibly TRBD2 (6 bases). This CDR3 has 14 residues. V lost 3 bases and J 1 base, leaving 9 bases between the germline ends. Germline V gives CDR1 LNHDA, CDR2 SQIVND (reference sequence). CDR3 in DNA: TGTGCCAGTAGTATTAGGCGGGGCCAAGAGACCCAGTACTTC. It specifies CASSIRRGQETQYF.

The chain couples TRBV7-2 to TRBJ1-4; no clear D. CDR3 length: 16 residues. The germline V and J ends were trimmed by 5 bases and 8 bases, with 21 bases remaining between them. From germline, CDR1 is SGHTA and CDR2 FQGNSA. In DNA form, the CDR3 reads TGTGCCAGCAGCGTGTCCTTGACGGATAGCTTGGAAAAACTGTTTTTT. Its translation: CASSVSLTDSLEKLFF.

The chain joins TRBV5-4 to TRBJ1-3, with 9 bases lining up with TRBD1. This CDR3 spans 17 amino acids. V dropped 0 bases and J dropped 4; count of bases not matched to a gene: 8. Per the germline V gene, CDR1 is SGHNT and CDR2 is YYREEE (reference sequence). The CDR3: CASSLDRGRLRGNTIYF. The CDR3 nucleotides are TGTGCCAGCAGCTTGGACAGGGGGCGGTTGAGGGGAAACACCATATATTTT.

Note on this clone: Other DNA sequences in this sample translate to the same CDR3. V is TRBV15 and J is TRBJ1-3; maybe TRBD1 (6 bases). Trimming shortened V by 0 bases and J by 4 bases, and 10 bases separated the two germline ends. This CDR3 comprises 15 residues. Germline CDR1 reads LNHNV; CDR2 reads YYDKDF (reference sequence). CDR3 sequence: CATSRDRGTGNTIYF. In nucleotides, the CDR3 is TGTGCCACCAGCAGAGACAGGGGAACGGGAAACACCATATATTTT.

This clone came up once. The rearrangement uses TRBV2 and TRBJ2-7, with a possible D match to TRBD1 (5 bases). This CDR3 spans 14 amino acids. The ends were cut back, 8 bases at V and 1 base at J, with 15 bases in the middle. CDR1 is SNHLY and CDR2 is FYNNEI in the germline V gene. The CDR3: CASLQRQGSYEQYF. The CDR3 region has the DNA TGTGCCAGCCTCCAACGTCAGGGTTCCTACGAGCAGTACTTC.

The chain uses TRBV5-4 and TRBJ1-1; possibly TRBD1 for D (6 bases). Trimming stripped 4 bases from V and 0 bases from J, with 13 bases between. The CDR3 runs 15 residues. Germline CDR1 and CDR2: SGHNT and YYREEE (reference sequence). The DNA for the CDR3 is TGTGCCAGCAGCCTAGTAACAGGGATGAACACTGAAGCTTTCTTT. Encoded protein: CASSLVTGMNTEAFF.

The chain joins TRBV5-6 to TRBJ1-2, with D unclear. CDR1 SGHDT and CDR2 YYEEEE come from the germline V gene. V was cut by 0 bases and J by 3 bases, with 12 bases left in between. The CDR3 extends over 15 amino acids. In DNA form, the CDR3 reads TGTGCCAGCAGCTTGGCGGGAGACTGGGACTATGGCTACACCTTC. Encoded protein: CASSLAGDWDYGYTF.